What follows is one T cell receptor (beta chain) and its context. Its antigen is not yet known. Nothing much larger sits one base from this clone, and base qualities are not available. The record originates from a study of T cells after yellow fever vaccination (dated by TCRdb to between 2019 and 2020). About the study as a whole: The SMART-Seq v4 Ultra Low Input RNA kit was used to prepare libraries from fractions with low cell numbers. Two healthy male donors, one aged 18 to 30 and one aged 30 to 40 years, made up the cohort. To track T-cell clones before and after primary and booster YFV17D yellow fever vaccination, bulk TCR alpha and beta repertoires were sequenced longitudinally. Blood samples were taken at several timepoints before and after primary and secondary immunization, and bulk PBMC replicates and cell subsets were isolated. Results the study describes overall, beyond this receptor: The secondary T-cell response was weaker than the primary response but faster, peaking on day 5 instead of day 15. Most clones expanded after primary vaccination (almost 97% of CD4 and 80% to 90% of CD8) were re-detected after the booster, suggesting that broad memory maintenance occurred. The study included only a couple of donors, which limits how far the findings can be generalized. A small share of clonotypes was detected in both CD4 and CD8 compartments, with the overlap likely arising from convergent recombination. FACS-sorted repertoires could contain abundant contaminating clonotypes from the bulk population, so computational filtering was required.

CDR1 and CDR2 (MNHEY, SVGAGI) derive from the germline V gene. The CDR3 measures 14 amino acids from cysteine to phenylalanine. The kept DNA is CDR3 alone, 42 bases in frame from the first base. Trimming takes 1 base from V and 6 bases from J, and the germline ends sit 12 bases apart. The treatment or condition tag for this specimen amounts to: live attenuated yellow fever vaccine strain. At each blood-draw timepoint, two biological replicates of bulk PBMCs were obtained. A standard Ficoll-Paque protocol was used to isolate PBMCs from peripheral blood. TriZol was used to extract RNA from bulk PBMCs, from CD4 and CD8 fractions, and from dextramer-positive and dextramer-negative fractions. Synthesis of TCR cDNA relied on 5'RACE template switching, a step that introduced a universal primer site along with unique molecular identifiers. Priming of cDNA synthesis was performed from both the TCR alpha and TCR beta constant segments. Library amplification used two PCR steps, and the second PCR step added sample barcodes and sequencing adapters. Libraries were sequenced on Illumina HiSeq 2500 (2x100 bp) or NovaSeq (2x150 bp). The source study handled its data this way. MIGEC handled demultiplexing of reads and collapsing into UMI consensus sequences, while MiXCR performed V(D)J alignment. Using edgeR on replicate PBMC samples, clonotypes were called vaccine-responding if FDR was below 0.01 and the log2 fold change was above 5 up to day 15. Bulk clonotypes were assigned CD4 or CD8 identity according to which sequenced CD4 or CD8 repertoire held them at higher abundance. TCRdb cleaned the public reads at Q25 with fastp, built clones with MiXCR and kept in-frame beta chains. Under each unique CDR3 protein, matching rows form one entry showing the most common genes and DNA. What appears here as the V and J calls and clone size reflects TCRdb's work, not the paper's. Here the sample has 300,000 to 350,000 distinct CDR3 sequences; roughly 8.6% occur a single time. Roughly 18% of the sample goes to the ten largest clones.

The receptor comes from a man younger than 35 who received the YFV17D yellow fever vaccine. The sequencing here drew on PBMCs, taken around 45 days after the first yellow fever vaccination. The chain uses TRBV6-5 and TRBJ1-1; the D gene is perhaps TRBD1, from 6 matching bases. The CDR3 loop reads CASSYWGGSAEAFF. The DNA sequence follows: TGTGCCAGCAGTTACTGGGGGGGCAGCGCTGAAGCTTTCTTT.